The clone carrying this TCR beta chain was counted only a few times. What it binds is unknown. RNA was isolated and reverse transcribed to cDNA, the sequencing template. The repertoire was sequenced with immunoSEQ multiplex PCR; TCRdb's copy has only in-frame clones and lacks some. The sample holds 100,000 to 130,000 clones, less than 90% seen once. The data stem from a study of CD8+ T cells in alopecia areata. The study's findings and limits: Under tofacitinib, fewer expanded CD8+ clones appeared among the top 100 scalp clones.

This CDR3 is built from 15 residues. V lost 4 bases and J lost 4, with 14 bases in between. Germline V gives CDR1 SEHNR, CDR2 FQNEAQ (reference sequence). Treatment of the sample: oral pan-JAK inhibitor, 5-10 mg twice daily. The source of this sequence is a human donor with alopecia areata. Sequences were derived from CD8+ T cells sorted from blood, sampled at week 24, from a patient treated with tofacitinib. The chain is built from TRBV7-9 and TRBJ1-5; the D gene is possibly TRBD1 (6 bases). The CDR3 nucleotides are TGTGCCAGCAGCTCAGCGAGGGGGGAGAATCAGCCCCAGCATTTT. Its translation: CASSSARGENQPQHF.